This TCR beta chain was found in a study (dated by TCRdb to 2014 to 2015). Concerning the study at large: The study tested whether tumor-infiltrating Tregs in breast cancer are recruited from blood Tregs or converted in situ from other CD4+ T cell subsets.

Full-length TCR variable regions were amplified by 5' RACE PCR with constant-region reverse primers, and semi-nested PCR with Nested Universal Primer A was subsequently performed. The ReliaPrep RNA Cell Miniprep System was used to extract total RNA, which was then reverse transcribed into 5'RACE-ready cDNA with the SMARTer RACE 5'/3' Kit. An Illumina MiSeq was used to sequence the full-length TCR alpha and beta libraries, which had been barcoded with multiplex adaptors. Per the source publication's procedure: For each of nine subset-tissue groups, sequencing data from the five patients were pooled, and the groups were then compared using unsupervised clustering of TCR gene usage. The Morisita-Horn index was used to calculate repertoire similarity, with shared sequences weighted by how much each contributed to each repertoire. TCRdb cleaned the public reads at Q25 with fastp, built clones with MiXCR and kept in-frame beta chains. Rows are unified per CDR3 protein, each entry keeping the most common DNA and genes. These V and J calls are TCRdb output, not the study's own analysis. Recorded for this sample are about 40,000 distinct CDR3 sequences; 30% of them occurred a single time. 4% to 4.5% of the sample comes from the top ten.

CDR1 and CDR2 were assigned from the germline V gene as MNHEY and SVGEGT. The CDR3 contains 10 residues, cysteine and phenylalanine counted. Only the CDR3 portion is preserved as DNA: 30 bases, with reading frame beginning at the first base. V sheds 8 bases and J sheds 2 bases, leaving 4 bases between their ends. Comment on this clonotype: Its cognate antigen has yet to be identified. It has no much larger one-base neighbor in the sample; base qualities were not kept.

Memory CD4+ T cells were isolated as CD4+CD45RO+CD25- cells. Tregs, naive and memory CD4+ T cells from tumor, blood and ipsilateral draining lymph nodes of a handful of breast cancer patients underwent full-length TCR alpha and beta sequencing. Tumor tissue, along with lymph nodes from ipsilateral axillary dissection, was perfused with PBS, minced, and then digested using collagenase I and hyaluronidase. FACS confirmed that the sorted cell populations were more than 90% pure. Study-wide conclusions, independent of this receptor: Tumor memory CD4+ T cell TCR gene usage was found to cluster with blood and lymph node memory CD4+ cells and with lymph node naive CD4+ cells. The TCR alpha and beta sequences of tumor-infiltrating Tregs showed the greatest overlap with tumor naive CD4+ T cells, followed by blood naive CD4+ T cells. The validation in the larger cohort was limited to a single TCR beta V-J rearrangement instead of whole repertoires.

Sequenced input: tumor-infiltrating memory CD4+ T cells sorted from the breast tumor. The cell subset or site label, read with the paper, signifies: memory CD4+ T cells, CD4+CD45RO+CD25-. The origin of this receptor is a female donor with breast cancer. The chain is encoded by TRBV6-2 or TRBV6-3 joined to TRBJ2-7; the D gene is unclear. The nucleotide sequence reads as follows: TGTGCCAGCGGCGCCTACGAGCAGTACTTC. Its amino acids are CASGAYEQYF.